These 4 T cell receptor beta chains originate from one sample sequenced in a study of OX40 agonist ivuxolimab in advanced cancers. Measured with immunoSEQ multiplex PCR; TCRdb has only the in-frame clones, and not every one. The repertoire holds some 41,000 clones, with 70% to 90% as singletons. The source was CD4+ or CD8+ T cells sorted from blood, collected in a trial of the OX40 agonist ivuxolimab. The receptors were gathered from an adult with an advanced solid tumor such as melanoma, head and neck, liver or kidney cancer.

The gene calls are TRBV11-2 and TRBJ2-5; D call uncertain. This CDR3 region has 13 residues. V shed 0 bases and J shed 5 bases, with 7 bases lying between them. CDR1 and CDR2 from the germline V gene are SGHAT and FQNNGV. The CDR3 DNA is TGTGCCAGCAGCTTAGACCCCATCGAGACCCAGTACTTC. The encoded protein is CASSLDPIETQYF.

This clone was counted only a few times. This sequence joins TRBV6-1 and TRBJ1-6; TRBD1 is a possible D gene (5 bases). Deletions cut 5 bases from V and 6 bases from J, with 14 bases between. CDR1 MNHNS and CDR2 SASEGT come from the germline V gene. This CDR3 has 15 residues. The CDR3 nucleotides are TGTGCCAGCAGTCAGGGCGGAAGACTTAATTCACCCCTCCACTTT. This sequence encodes CASSQGGRLNSPLHF.

This chain joins TRBV7-2 and TRBJ2-1, with 11 positions matching TRBD2. Germline V gene sequence: CDR1 SGHTA, CDR2 FQGNSA. V lost 6 bases to trimming and J lost 8 bases; unmatched junction nucleotides: 9. The CDR3 runs 15 residues. The CDR3 DNA reads TGTGCCAGCAGTCGGACTAGCGGGTTCGCCGATGAGCAGTTCTTC. It codes for CASSRTSGFADEQFF.

This clone was seen only once. V and J are TRBV29-1 and TRBJ1-1; D is perhaps TRBD1 (6 bases). Trimming removed 3 bases from V and 7 bases from J, with 24 bases in between. This CDR3 region has 16 residues. Per the germline V gene, CDR1 is SQVTM and CDR2 is ANQGSEA. The CDR3 coding sequence is TGCAGCGTTGAGTTTAGGGACACCGGTCATCCCCTTGAAGCTTTCTTT. Translation: CSVEFRDTGHPLEAFF.